This T cell receptor (beta chain) appears in the sequencing data of a study of regulatory T cells in long-lasting Graves disease. The sample's time point: persistent/refractory GD, antithyroid drugs over 5 years with positive TRAb. After RNA was extracted from PBMCs, the TCR library was made from it. Both iRepertoire HTBI primers and Arm-PCR of CDR3 regions were used to build the TCR beta libraries. TCRdb passed the multiplex PCR reads through MiXCR, listing each CDR3 protein once. The data hold roughly 400,000 distinct CDR3 sequences, with 20% to 25% observed a single time. CDR1 is SGHDT, CDR2 YYEEEE, per germline. V shed 4 bases and J shed 6 bases, with 13 bases lying between them. This CDR3 is built from 13 residues.

V and J are TRBV5-6 and TRBJ1-1; no clear D gene. The source material was peripheral blood mononuclear cells (PBMCs), sampled when the disease was refractory, from a patient treated with antithyroid drugs. This TCR was sampled from a female donor with Graves disease. The CDR3 nucleotides read TGTGCCAGCAGCCTAGCAGGCTTTCCTGAAGCTTTCTTT. Translating gives CASSLAGFPEAFF.